This T cell receptor beta chain was sequenced in a study of cytomegalovirus exposure and HLA in healthy donors (dated by TCRdb to 2017 to 2019). Study-level background: The roughly 670 repertoires of the first cohort and the 95 to 150 validation repertoires were produced on the same platform, according to a later analysis. To predict cytomegalovirus infection status, the study combined high-throughput TCR immunosequencing, statistical association of individual TCRs with disease status, and machine learning. A separate validation cohort of roughly 120 different subjects was used in addition to the roughly 620-subject first cohort. The study aimed to test whether cataloging public T cell receptors could reveal signatures of past pathogen exposure. Findings and caveats that apply to the study as a whole: The validation cohort had no HLA typing available for a later analysis, so co-occurrence within that cohort was assessed over all 120 repertoires. A total of about 180 TCR beta chains were listed by the study as associated with cytomegalovirus. In vitro tests confirmed that a few of the cytomegalovirus-associated TCR beta chains recognize cytomegalovirus antigens. Of the cluster scores, 90% to 95% were above 0 in a later analysis, which found that TCRs clustered in the first cohort also tended to co-occur in the 120 validation repertoires. According to the authors, the approach could potentially be generalized to other disease states and immunological phenotypes. The classifier was reported to diagnose cytomegalovirus status with high specificity and sensitivity in both the original and validation cohorts. Across donors, most TCR sequences were observed very rarely, whereas some public TCRs were present in many individuals.

The protocol used for the library was the immunoSEQ multiplex PCR assay. The study's processing was this. A statistical classification framework was developed to diagnose cytomegalovirus status using the catalog of TCR beta chain sequences. TCRdb obtained this table from immuneACCESS and retained in-frame rearrangements with V and J assigned. These tables miss some clones; where compared with another copy, unresolved V genes account for less than half of the shortfall, and the remainder is unexplained. V and J calls and clone size are as listed in that table; D and trimming were resolved from the DNA. This sample gives a few hundred thousand clones in total; 87% of them show up just once. More than 10% of the sample lies in the top ten. Separate from the roughly 630-subject first cohort, the validation cohort of roughly 110 subjects was the group to which the donors belonged. V is pared back by 1 base and J by 4 bases, with 8 bases lying between the germline termini. Spanning cysteine to phenylalanine, the CDR3 consists of 14 amino acids. The read is trimmed to its CDR3 DNA, 42 bases read in frame from base 1. CDR1 and CDR2 were assigned from the germline V gene as WSHSY and SAAADI.

In the case of this clone: Its recognized antigen is unknown. Base qualities are not recorded, but no much larger clone differs from it by a single base.

This clonotype was sampled from a young man in good health and CMV-seropositive. Sequenced material: PBMCs. The rearranged chain carries TRBV10-2 and TRBJ1-5, with an unclear D gene assignment. The CDR3 protein: CASSELTVNQPQHF. In nucleotide form, the sequence is TGCGCCAGCAGTGAGTTGACGGTAAATCAGCCCCAGCATTTT.